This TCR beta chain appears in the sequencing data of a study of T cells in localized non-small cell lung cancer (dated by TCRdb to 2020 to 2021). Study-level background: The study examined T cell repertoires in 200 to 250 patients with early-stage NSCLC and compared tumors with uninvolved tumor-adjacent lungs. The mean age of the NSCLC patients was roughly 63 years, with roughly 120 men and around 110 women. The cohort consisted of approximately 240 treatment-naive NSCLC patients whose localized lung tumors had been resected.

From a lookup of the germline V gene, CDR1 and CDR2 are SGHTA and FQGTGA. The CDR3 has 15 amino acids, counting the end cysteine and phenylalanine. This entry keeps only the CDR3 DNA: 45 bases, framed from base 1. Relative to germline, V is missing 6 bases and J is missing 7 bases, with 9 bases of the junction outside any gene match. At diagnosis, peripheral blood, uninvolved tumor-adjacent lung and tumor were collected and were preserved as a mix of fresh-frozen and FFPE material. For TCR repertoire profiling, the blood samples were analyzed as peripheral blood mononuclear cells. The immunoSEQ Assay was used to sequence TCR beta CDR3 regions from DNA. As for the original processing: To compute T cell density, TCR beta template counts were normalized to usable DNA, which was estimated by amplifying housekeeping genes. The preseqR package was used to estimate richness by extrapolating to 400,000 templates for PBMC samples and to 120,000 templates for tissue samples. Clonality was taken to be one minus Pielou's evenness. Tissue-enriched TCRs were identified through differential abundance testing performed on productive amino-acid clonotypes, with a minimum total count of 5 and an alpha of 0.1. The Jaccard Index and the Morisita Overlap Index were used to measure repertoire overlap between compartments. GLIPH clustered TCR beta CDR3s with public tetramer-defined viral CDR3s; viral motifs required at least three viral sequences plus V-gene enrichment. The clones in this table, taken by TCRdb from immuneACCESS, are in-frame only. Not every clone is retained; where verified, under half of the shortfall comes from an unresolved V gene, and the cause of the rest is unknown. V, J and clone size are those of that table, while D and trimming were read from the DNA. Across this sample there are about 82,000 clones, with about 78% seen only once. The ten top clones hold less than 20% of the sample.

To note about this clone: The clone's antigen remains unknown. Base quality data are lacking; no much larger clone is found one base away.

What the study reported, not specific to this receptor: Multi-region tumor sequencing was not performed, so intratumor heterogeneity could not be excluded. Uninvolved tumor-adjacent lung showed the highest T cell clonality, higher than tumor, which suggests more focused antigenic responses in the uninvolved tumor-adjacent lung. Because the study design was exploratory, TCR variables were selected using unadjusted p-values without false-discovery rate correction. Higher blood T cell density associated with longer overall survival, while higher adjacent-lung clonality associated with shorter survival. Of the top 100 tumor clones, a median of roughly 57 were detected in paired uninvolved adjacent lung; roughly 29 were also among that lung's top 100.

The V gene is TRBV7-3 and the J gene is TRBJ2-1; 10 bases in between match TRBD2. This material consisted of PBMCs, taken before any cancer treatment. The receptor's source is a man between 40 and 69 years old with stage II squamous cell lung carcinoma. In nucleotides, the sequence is TGTGCCAGCAGTCCCGCAGCGGGAGGGCGTAATGAGCAGTTCTTC. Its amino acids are CASSPAAGGRNEQFF.